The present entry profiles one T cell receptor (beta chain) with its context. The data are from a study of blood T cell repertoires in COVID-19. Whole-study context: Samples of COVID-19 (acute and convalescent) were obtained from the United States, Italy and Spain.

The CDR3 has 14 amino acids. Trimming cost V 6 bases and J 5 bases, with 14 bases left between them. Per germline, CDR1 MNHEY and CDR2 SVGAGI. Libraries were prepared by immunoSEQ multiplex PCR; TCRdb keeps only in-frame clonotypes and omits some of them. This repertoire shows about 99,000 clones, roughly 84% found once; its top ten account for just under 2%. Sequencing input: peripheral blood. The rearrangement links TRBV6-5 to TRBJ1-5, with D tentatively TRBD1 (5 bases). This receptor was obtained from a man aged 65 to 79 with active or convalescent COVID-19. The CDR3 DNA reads TGTGCCAGCAGCCCGGGACTAGTCTATCAGCCCCAGCATTTT. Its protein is CASSPGLVYQPQHF.